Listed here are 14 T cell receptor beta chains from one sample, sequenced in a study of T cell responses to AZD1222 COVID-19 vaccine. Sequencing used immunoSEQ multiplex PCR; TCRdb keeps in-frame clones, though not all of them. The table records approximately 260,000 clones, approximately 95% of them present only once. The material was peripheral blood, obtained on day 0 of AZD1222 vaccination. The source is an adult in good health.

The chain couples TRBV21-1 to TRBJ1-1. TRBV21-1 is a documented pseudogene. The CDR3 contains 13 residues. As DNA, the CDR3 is TGTGCCAGCAGCCCCCGACCGGTCCCTGAAGCTTTCTTT. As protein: CASSPRPVPEAFF.

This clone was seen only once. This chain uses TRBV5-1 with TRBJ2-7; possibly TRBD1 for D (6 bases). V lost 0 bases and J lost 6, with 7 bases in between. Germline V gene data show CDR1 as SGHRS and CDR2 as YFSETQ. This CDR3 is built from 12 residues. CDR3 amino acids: CASSLDRVEQYF. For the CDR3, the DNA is TGCGCCAGCAGCTTGGACAGGGTCGAGCAGTACTTC.

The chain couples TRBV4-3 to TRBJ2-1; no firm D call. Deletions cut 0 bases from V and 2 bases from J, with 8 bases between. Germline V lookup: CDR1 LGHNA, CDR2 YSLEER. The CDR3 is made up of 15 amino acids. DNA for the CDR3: TGCGCCAGCAGCCAAGACGGTGGAGCCTACAATGAGCAGTTCTTC. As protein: CASSQDGGAYNEQFF.

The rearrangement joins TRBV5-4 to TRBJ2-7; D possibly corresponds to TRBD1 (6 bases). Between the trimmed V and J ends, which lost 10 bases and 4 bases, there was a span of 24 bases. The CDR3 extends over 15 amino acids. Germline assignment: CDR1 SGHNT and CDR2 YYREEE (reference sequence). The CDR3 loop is CARQRGRGQTYEQYF. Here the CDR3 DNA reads TGTGCCCGACAAAGGGGAAGGGGACAAACATACGAGCAGTACTTC.

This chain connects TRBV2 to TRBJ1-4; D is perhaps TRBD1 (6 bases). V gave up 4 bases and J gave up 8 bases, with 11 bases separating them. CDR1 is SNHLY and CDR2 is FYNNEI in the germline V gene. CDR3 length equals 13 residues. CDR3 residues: CASSGGAREKLFF. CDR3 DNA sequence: TGTGCCAGCAGTGGGGGGGCTCGGGAAAAACTGTTTTTT.

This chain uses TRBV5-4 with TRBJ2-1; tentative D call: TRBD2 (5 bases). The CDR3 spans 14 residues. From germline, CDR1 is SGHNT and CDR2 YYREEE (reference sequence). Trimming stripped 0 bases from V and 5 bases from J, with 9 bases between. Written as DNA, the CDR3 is TGTGCCAGCAGCTTGGCCGGAGGAGACAATGAGCAGTTCTTC. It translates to CASSLAGGDNEQFF.

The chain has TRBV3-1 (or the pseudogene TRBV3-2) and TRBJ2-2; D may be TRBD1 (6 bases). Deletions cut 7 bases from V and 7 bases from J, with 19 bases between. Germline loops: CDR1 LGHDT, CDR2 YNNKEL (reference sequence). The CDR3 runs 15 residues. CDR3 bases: TGTGCCAGCACCCTACAGGGTTTAGACTTCGGGGAGCTGTTTTTT. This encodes CASTLQGLDFGELFF.

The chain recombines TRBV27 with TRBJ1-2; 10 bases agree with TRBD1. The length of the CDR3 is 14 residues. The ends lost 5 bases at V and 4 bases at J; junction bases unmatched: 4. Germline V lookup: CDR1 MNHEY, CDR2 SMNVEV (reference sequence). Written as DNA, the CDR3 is TGTGCCAGCAGTCCCGGACAGGGGGTCTATGGCTACACCTTC. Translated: CASSPGQGVYGYTF.

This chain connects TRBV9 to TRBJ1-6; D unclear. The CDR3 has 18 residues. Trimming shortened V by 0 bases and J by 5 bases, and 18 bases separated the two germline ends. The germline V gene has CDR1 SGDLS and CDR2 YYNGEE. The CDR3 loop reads CASSVGTQGPFDNSPLHF. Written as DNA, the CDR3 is TGTGCCAGCAGCGTAGGGACTCAAGGACCCTTTGATAATTCACCCCTCCACTTT.

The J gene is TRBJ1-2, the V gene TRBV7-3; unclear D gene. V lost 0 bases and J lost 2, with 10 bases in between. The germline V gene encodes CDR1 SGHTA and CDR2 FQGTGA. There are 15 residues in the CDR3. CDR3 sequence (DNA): TGTGCCAGCAGCTTAACGCCAGGTTCGAACTATGGCTACACCTTC. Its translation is CASSLTPGSNYGYTF.

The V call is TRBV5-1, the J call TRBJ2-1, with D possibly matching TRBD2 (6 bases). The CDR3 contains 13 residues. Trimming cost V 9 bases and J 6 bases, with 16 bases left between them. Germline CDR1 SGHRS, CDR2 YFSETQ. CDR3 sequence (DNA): TGCGCCACCCGGCGGGATAATACCAATGAGCAGTTCTTC. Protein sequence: CATRRDNTNEQFF.

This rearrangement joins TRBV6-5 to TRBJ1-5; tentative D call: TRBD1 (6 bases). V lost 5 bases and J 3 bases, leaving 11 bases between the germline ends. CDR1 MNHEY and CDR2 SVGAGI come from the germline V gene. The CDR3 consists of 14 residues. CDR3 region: CASSRGDNNQPQHF. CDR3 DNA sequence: TGTGCCAGCAGTAGGGGGGATAACAATCAGCCCCAGCATTTT.

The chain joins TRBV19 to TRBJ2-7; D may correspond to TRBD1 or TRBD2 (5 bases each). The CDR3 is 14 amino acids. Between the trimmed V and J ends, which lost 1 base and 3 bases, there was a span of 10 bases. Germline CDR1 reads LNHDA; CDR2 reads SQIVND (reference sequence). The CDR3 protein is CASSIGPGSYEQYF. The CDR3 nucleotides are TGTGCCAGTAGTATAGGGCCAGGGAGCTACGAGCAGTACTTC.

DNA for the CDR3: TGCGCCAGCAGCTTGGAGGGAAGATATGGCTACACCTTC. Translated: CASSLEGRYGYTF. The chain links TRBV5-1 to TRBJ1-2; D gene uncertain. There are 13 residues in the CDR3. Germline CDR1 is SGHRS and CDR2 is YFSETQ. The V and J ends lost 0 bases and 5 bases respectively, with 8 bases between them.